One and the same sample provided the 3 T cell receptor beta chains below, sequenced in a study of cytotoxic CD8 clonotypes in ibrutinib-treated CLL. Method: immunoSEQ multiplex PCR; TCRdb's copy keeps in-frame clones and lacks some. The table has approximately 300,000 clones, approximately 80% seen once. Sample: PBMCs, taken before ibrutinib treatment. The receptor set was obtained from a human donor with chronic lymphocytic leukemia.

A few counts support this clone. This chain connects TRBV7-2 to TRBJ2-1, with 8 positions matching TRBD2. The junction had 7 bases not matched to a gene; V was cut back by 3 bases and J by 3 bases. The CDR3 extends over 16 amino acids. Looked up from germline, CDR1 is SGHTA and CDR2 is FQGNSA. The CDR3 coding sequence is TGTGCCAGCAGCTTCGAGCGGGAGTTCTTCTACAATGAGCAGTTCTTC. Protein: CASSFEREFFYNEQFF.

CDR3 protein: CAWSARGFGYEQYF. CDR3 DNA: TGTGCCTGGAGCGCTCGGGGTTTTGGCTACGAGCAGTACTTC. The rearrangement links TRBV30 to TRBJ2-7; tentatively, D is TRBD2 (5 bases). The CDR3 runs 14 residues. Trimming took off 3 bases at V and 3 bases at J, with 15 bases between the two ends. Germline lookup yields CDR1 GTSNPN and CDR2 SVGIG (reference sequence).

The V gene is TRBV6-5, the J gene TRBJ1-3; possible D gene TRBD1, 5 bases. CDR1 and CDR2 (germline): MNHEY, SVGAGI. CDR3 length: 13 residues. Trimming took 10 bases from V and 6 from J, leaving 16 bases between them. CDR3 protein: CATFGHISNTIYF. CDR3 sequence (DNA): TGTGCCACCTTCGGACATATCTCAAACACCATATATTTT.